This TCR beta chain was obtained from a study of beta chain features in type 1 diabetes. In the case of this clone: Its cognate antigen is unknown.

This CDR3 has 17 residues. With 3 bases clipped from V and 3 bases from J, the junction kept 13 bases outside the gene matches. From germline, CDR1 is KGHSH and CDR2 LQKENI. Whole-study findings and limits: These data did not resolve whether HLA type affects TCRB rearrangement. The study found moderately but significantly shorter TCRB CDR3s in all four CD4+ subsets of Type 1 diabetes patients. Comparison showed that naive, central memory and Treg TCRB repertoires appeared more similar among patients than among healthy donors.

As every portion of the isolated RNA was reverse transcribed, the sequencing read expressed TCRB transcripts. Sequenced by immunoSEQ multiplex PCR; TCRdb stores in-frame clones only, minus some. The sample lists tens of thousands of clones, about 50% occurring once. The chain recombines TRBV18 with TRBJ2-7, with 8 bases fitting TRBD1. The TCR sequence derives from a young man with type 1 diabetes. Sequenced sample: stem cell memory CD4+ T cells from blood. CDR3 in DNA: TGTGCCAGCTCACCCCCAAGGACAGGGAAAAAGTTCTACGAGCAGTACTTC. Amino acid sequence: CASSPPRTGKKFYEQYF.